Below are 22 T cell receptor beta chains sequenced from a single sample in a study of blood T cell repertoires in COVID-19. Sequencing was performed with immunoSEQ multiplex PCR; in TCRdb, only in-frame clones are kept and a portion is missing. The table has roughly 240,000 clones, 83% seen once. Sequencing was done on a sample of PBMCs or T cells enriched from blood (not recorded which). The receptors derive from a woman in her forties who had been exposed to COVID-19.

The V and J genes are TRBV6-2 or TRBV6-3 and TRBJ2-1, with D perhaps TRBD2 (6 bases). The germline V and J ends were trimmed by 5 bases and 3 bases, with 17 bases remaining between them. Germline V CDR1 and CDR2: MNHEY, SVGEGT. The CDR3 has 16 residues. This chain's CDR3 is CASSPRGGVVYNEQFF. The CDR3 nucleotides are TGTGCCAGCAGTCCGCGGGGCGGGGTAGTCTACAATGAGCAGTTCTTC.

The gene calls are TRBV19 and TRBJ2-3; D ambiguous. From germline, CDR1 is LNHDA and CDR2 SQIVND (reference sequence). Trimming shortened V by 6 bases and J by 2 bases, and 6 bases separated the two germline ends. CDR3 length: 12 residues. The CDR3 DNA sequence: TGTGCCAGTAGGTACAACACAGATACGCAGTATTTT. Protein: CASRYNTDTQYF. Together with reference TRBV19 and TRBJ2-3, the CDR3 gives the full variable domain: DGGITQSPKYLFRKEGQNVTLSCEQNLNHDAMYWYRQDPGQGLRLIYYSQIVNDFQKGDIAEGYSVSREKKESFPLTVTSAQKNPTAFYLCASRYNTDTQYFGPGTRLTVL.

The CDR3 nucleotides are TGTGCCAGCAGCCGACGACAGGGGGCAGTCACTGAAGCTTTCTTT. Its protein product is CASSRRQGAVTEAFF. The gene calls are TRBV28 and TRBJ1-1; 10 bases align to TRBD1. V lost 6 bases to trimming and J lost 4 bases; unmatched junction nucleotides: 8. The germline CDR1 and CDR2 sequences are MDHEN and SYDVKM. The CDR3 is 15 residues long.

This clone was counted only a few times. This sequence joins TRBV29-1 and TRBJ2-1, with 9 bases lining up with TRBD1. This CDR3 is 12 amino acids long. J lost 7 bases, V lost 5 bases, and 3 bases had no gene match. Germline CDR1 SQVTM, CDR2 ANQGSEA. In DNA form, the CDR3 reads TGCAGCGTTTGGGACAGGGTAAATGAGCAGTTCTTC. Residues: CSVWDRVNEQFF.

The V gene is TRBV25-1, the J gene TRBJ1-2; TRBD1 aligns across 7 bases. There are 14 residues in the CDR3. With 8 bases clipped from V and 0 bases from J, the junction kept 6 bases outside the gene matches. Germline values: CDR1 MGHDK, CDR2 SYGVNS. The CDR3 nucleotides read TGTGCCAGCTCCCCGACAGGGACTAACTATGGCTACACCTTC. Amino acids: CASSPTGTNYGYTF.

The chain employs TRBV28 and TRBJ1-5; 7 bases line up with TRBD1. The CDR3 spans 14 residues. V was pared by 4 bases and J by 6 bases, with 6 bases of the junction left unmatched. Germline lookup yields CDR1 MDHEN and CDR2 SYDVKM. The CDR3, as DNA: TGTGCCAGCAGTTCAACAGGGGCAGGTCAGCCCCAGCATTTT. Residues: CASSSTGAGQPQHF.

Written as DNA, the CDR3 is TGTGCCTGGAACATTGTCCAGGGCCCCGGGGAGCTGTTTTTT. It yields the protein CAWNIVQGPGELFF. The rearrangement joins TRBV30 to TRBJ2-2; D perhaps matches TRBD1 (5 bases). CDR1 and CDR2 (germline): GTSNPN, SVGIG (reference sequence). This CDR3 region has 14 residues. V gave up 4 bases and J gave up 6 bases, with 15 bases separating them.

As for this clone: The same CDR3 arises from other DNA sequences in this sample as well. In DNA form, the CDR3 reads TGTGCCAGCAGCGTAGCGGGATCCACAGATACGCAGTATTTT. Amino acids: CASSVAGSTDTQYF. The V call is TRBV9, the J call TRBJ2-3, with D perhaps matching TRBD2 (5 bases). The V gene's germline CDR1 is SGDLS and CDR2 YYNGEE. CDR3 size: 14 residues. Trimming took off 0 bases at V and 2 bases at J, with 7 bases between the two ends.

The CDR3 DNA reads TGTGCCAGCAGCTTGGGCGGGGCGTATCGACCCCAGCATTTT. This gives the protein CASSLGGAYRPQHF. The chain is built from TRBV7-9 and TRBJ1-5; a weak D match, TRBD1 (5 bases). Trimming took off 3 bases at V and 10 bases at J, with 16 bases between the two ends. CDR3 size: 14 residues. Germline lookup yields CDR1 SEHNR and CDR2 FQNEAQ (reference sequence).

V is TRBV20-1 and J is TRBJ2-7, with D possibly being TRBD2 (5 bases). Germline loops: CDR1 DFQATT, CDR2 SNEGSKA (reference sequence). The germline V and J ends were trimmed by 3 bases and 7 bases, with 10 bases remaining between them. This CDR3 has 11 amino acids. CDR3: CSASSGREQYF. CDR3 sequence (DNA): TGCAGTGCTAGTTCTGGGAGAGAGCAGTACTTC.

The chain has TRBV5-1 and TRBJ2-1; 12 bases map to TRBD1. The length of the CDR3 is 15 residues. Unmatched junction bases numbered 7, after V lost 4 bases and J lost 8 bases. Germline V gives CDR1 SGHRS, CDR2 YFSETQ. The CDR3: CASSQPGQGADEQFF. The CDR3 bases are TGCGCCAGCAGCCAACCGGGACAGGGGGCCGATGAGCAGTTCTTC.

The chain combines TRBV7-2 with TRBJ2-3; unclear D gene. Per germline, CDR1 SGHTA and CDR2 FQGNSA. The CDR3 sequence is 10 residues long. V dropped 2 bases and J dropped 8 bases, with 2 bases sitting between them. CDR3 DNA sequence: TGTGCCAGCAGCTTACTTACGCAGTATTTT. It encodes CASSLLTQYF.

This clone has a handful of counts. V and J are TRBV25-1 and TRBJ2-1, with D possibly matching TRBD2 (5 bases). The CDR3 extends over 13 amino acids. Trimming shortened V by 4 bases and J by 6 bases, and 10 bases separated the two germline ends. CDR1 and CDR2 from the germline V gene are MGHDK and SYGVNS. The CDR3 nucleotides are TGTGCCAGCAGTGGCGGACTGCGCAATGAGCAGTTCTTC. It yields the protein CASSGGLRNEQFF. The full variable domain, its missing parts supplied by reference TRBV25-1 and TRBJ2-1, is EADIYQTPRYLVIGTGKKITLECSQTMGHDKMYWYQQDPGMELHLIHYSYGVNSTEKGDLSSESTVSRIRTEHFPLTLESARPSHTSQYLCASSGGLRNEQFFGPGTRLTVL.

This clone has just a few counts. The gene calls are TRBV5-8 and TRBJ2-7; 7 bases map to TRBD1. Germline CDR1 reads SGHTS; CDR2 reads YDEGEE. The CDR3 has 13 residues. Germline trimming cut 4 bases from V and 3 bases from J; bases unmatched to any gene: 4. The CDR3 coding sequence is TGTGCCAGCAGCCATCGACAGGGCTACGAGCAGTACTTC. It yields the protein CASSHRQGYEQYF.

This sequence joins TRBV18 and TRBJ1-2, with a possible D match to TRBD1 (5 bases). Trimming stripped 3 bases from V and 6 bases from J, with 11 bases between. This CDR3 is 13 amino acids long. Per the germline V gene, CDR1 is KGHSH and CDR2 is LQKENI. CDR3 DNA sequence: TGTGCCAGCTCACCGTCAGGGTGGGATGGCTACACCTTC. Its protein is CASSPSGWDGYTF.

The rearrangement links TRBV28 to TRBJ1-5; D unresolved. The germline CDR1 and CDR2 sequences are MDHEN and SYDVKM. The ends were cut back, 3 bases at V and 7 bases at J, with 16 bases in the middle. The CDR3 contains 15 residues. In DNA, the CDR3 is TGTGCCAGCAGTTTCGATTGGAGGATGGACCAGCCCCAGCATTTT. Encoded protein: CASSFDWRMDQPQHF.

J is TRBJ2-2 and V is TRBV19; TRBD1 aligns across 9 bases. V was pared by 5 bases and J by 0 bases, with 10 bases of the junction left unmatched. The CDR3 runs 18 residues. Germline CDR1 reads LNHDA; CDR2 reads SQIVND (reference sequence). The CDR3 sequence: CASSLLYRQGANTGELFF. The CDR3 DNA reads TGTGCCAGTAGTCTCCTTTACCGACAGGGGGCGAACACCGGGGAGCTGTTTTTT.

This chain connects TRBV2 to TRBJ1-1; 8 bases align to TRBD1. The CDR3 totals 15 residues. With V trimmed by 2 bases and J by 3 bases, 5 bases remained unmatched. Germline V gene data show CDR1 as SNHLY and CDR2 as FYNNEI. This CDR3 is CASSEQGAKDTEAFF. CDR3 DNA: TGTGCCAGCAGTGAACAGGGGGCGAAGGACACTGAAGCTTTCTTT.

Here the CDR3 reads CASSLISPQGAGAGELFF. In DNA form, the CDR3 reads TGTGCCAGCAGTTTAATCTCCCCGCAGGGGGCAGGAGCCGGGGAGCTGTTTTTT. The chain carries TRBV27 and TRBJ2-2, with 8 bases fitting TRBD1. The ends lost 2 bases at V and 6 bases at J; junction bases unmatched: 14. Germline CDR1 reads MNHEY; CDR2 reads SMNVEV (reference sequence). The CDR3 runs to 18 residues.

This clone was counted once. This chain connects TRBV7-2 to TRBJ1-1; 11 nucleotides agree with TRBD1. Trimming took 5 bases from V and 5 from J; bases not matched to a gene: 7. CDR3 size: 15 residues. Looked up from germline, CDR1 is SGHTA and CDR2 is FQGNSA. The CDR3 is CASSLRTGGETEAFF. In nucleotides, the CDR3 is TGTGCCAGCAGCCTACGGACAGGGGGCGAGACTGAAGCTTTCTTT.

The rearrangement joins TRBV7-2 to TRBJ2-7; 8 positions agree with TRBD2. There are 14 residues in the CDR3. The J segment lost 7 bases and the V segment lost 3 bases, leaving 8 bases of the junction unmatched. Germline values: CDR1 SGHTA, CDR2 FQGNSA. CDR3 nucleotide sequence: TGTGCCAGCAGCTTGGGCGGGGGGCGAGGGGAGCAGTACTTC. It translates to CASSLGGGRGEQYF.

This chain joins TRBV7-3 and TRBJ2-2; D perhaps matches TRBD2 (6 bases). The germline gives CDR1 SGHTA, CDR2 FQGTGA. This CDR3 is 15 amino acids long. V gave up 5 bases and J gave up 4 bases, with 14 bases separating them. The CDR3 sequence is CASSPGAGFTGELFF. The CDR3 DNA sequence: TGTGCCAGCAGCCCCGGGGCGGGGTTCACCGGGGAGCTGTTTTTT. Using reference TRBV7-3 and TRBJ2-2 for the parts outside the CDR3, the full variable domain is GAGVSQTPSNKVTEKGKYVELRCDPISGHTALYWYRQSLGQGPEFLIYFQGTGAADDSGLPNDRFFAVRPEGSVSTLKIQRTERGDSAVYLCASSPGAGFTGELFFGEGSRLTVL.